A single sample is the source of the 4 T cell receptor beta chains below, sequenced in a study of Ad26.COV2.S vaccination and SARS-CoV-2 variants. The treatment denotes: roughly 19 received Ad26.COV2.S at low or high dose, single or two shots; five or six received placebo; per-sample allocation not given. Samples came from day 63 after the first vaccine or placebo injection. Clones were read by immunoSEQ multiplex PCR, and TCRdb kept only the in-frame ones, dropping some. The sample has about 370,000 clones, more than 85% seen once; the top ten hold 3.5%. The sequencing used peripheral blood, collected in a trial of Ad26.COV2.S vaccine versus placebo. These receptors were collected from a person aged 18-60 years who received the Ad26.COV2.S COVID-19 vaccine or a placebo.

V and J are TRBV30 and TRBJ2-7; perhaps TRBD1 as D (6 bases). The CDR3 has 13 amino acids. V was pared by 2 bases and J by 1 base, with 9 bases between. Germline loops: CDR1 GTSNPN, CDR2 SVGIG (reference sequence). The CDR3 region has the DNA TGTGCCTGGAGTTACGGACAGTCCTACGAGCAGTACTTC. Its translation: CAWSYGQSYEQYF.

J is TRBJ2-3 and V is TRBV29-1; D remains ambiguous. Germline loops: CDR1 SQVTM, CDR2 ANQGSEA. The CDR3 sequence is 12 residues long. Trimming took off 1 base at V and 4 bases at J, with 6 bases between the two ends. The CDR3: CSVEGAPDTQYF. Here the CDR3 DNA reads TGCAGCGTTGAAGGTGCCCCAGATACGCAGTATTTT.

Points on this clone: The same CDR3 is also encoded by other DNA sequences in this sample. The chain uses TRBV27 and TRBJ1-5; 9 bases fit TRBD1. With V trimmed by 6 bases and J by 1 base, 4 bases remained unmatched. The CDR3 loop spans 15 amino acids. CDR1 and CDR2 (germline): MNHEY, SMNVEV (reference sequence). The CDR3 DNA is TGTGCCAGCAGCCCGGGGACAGGGAGCAATCAGCCCCAGCATTTT. The encoded protein is CASSPGTGSNQPQHF.

This chain uses TRBV11-3 with TRBJ2-1; no clear D gene. This CDR3 has 13 residues. Germline V gene data show CDR1 as SGHNT and CDR2 as YENEEA. V lost 5 bases and J 2 bases, leaving 7 bases between the germline ends. The CDR3 is CASSPRPYNEQFF. Written as DNA, the CDR3 is TGTGCCAGCAGCCCCAGACCCTACAATGAGCAGTTCTTC. Looking up the rest from reference TRBV11-3 and TRBJ2-1 gives the full variable domain: EAGVVQSPRYKIIEKKQPVAFWCNPISGHNTLYWYLQNLGQGPELLIRYENEEAVDDSQLPKDRFSAERLKGVDSTLKIQPAELGDSAVYLCASSPRPYNEQFFGPGTRLTVL.